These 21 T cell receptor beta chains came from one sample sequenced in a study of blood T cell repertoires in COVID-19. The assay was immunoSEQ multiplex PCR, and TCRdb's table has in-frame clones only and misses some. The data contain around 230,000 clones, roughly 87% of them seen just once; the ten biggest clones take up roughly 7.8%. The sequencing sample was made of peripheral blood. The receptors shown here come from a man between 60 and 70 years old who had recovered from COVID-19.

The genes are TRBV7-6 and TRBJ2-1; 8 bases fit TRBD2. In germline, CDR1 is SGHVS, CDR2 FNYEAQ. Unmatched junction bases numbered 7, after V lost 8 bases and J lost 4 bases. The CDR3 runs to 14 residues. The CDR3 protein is CASHKPGGYNEQFF. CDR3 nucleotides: TGTGCCAGCCACAAGCCGGGGGGGTACAATGAGCAGTTCTTC.

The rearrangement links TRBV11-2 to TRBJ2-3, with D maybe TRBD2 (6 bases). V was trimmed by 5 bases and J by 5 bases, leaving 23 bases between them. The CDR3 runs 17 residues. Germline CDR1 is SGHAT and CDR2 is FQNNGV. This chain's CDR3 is CASSPGHSGRALDTQYF. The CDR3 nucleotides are TGTGCCAGCAGCCCAGGTCACAGCGGGCGGGCCTTAGATACGCAGTATTTT.

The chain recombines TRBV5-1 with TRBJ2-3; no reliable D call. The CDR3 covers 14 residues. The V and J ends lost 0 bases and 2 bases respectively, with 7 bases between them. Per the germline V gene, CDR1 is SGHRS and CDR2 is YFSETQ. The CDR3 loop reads CASSLDPSTDTQYF. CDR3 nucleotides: TGCGCCAGCAGCTTGGATCCCTCCACAGATACGCAGTATTTT.

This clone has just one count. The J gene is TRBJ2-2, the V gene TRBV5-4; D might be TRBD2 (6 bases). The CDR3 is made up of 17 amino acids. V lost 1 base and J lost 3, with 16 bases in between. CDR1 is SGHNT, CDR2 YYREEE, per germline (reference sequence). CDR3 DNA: TGTGCCAGCAGCTTGCTCTTTTCGGGACTGCACACCGGGGAGCTGTTTTTT. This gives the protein CASSLLFSGLHTGELFF.

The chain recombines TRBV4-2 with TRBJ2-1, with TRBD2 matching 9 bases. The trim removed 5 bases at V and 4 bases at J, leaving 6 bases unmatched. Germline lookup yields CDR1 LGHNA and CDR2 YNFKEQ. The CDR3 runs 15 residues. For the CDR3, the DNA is TGTGCCAGCAGCAAGCCTAGCGGGGAATACAATGAGCAGTTCTTC. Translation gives CASSKPSGEYNEQFF.

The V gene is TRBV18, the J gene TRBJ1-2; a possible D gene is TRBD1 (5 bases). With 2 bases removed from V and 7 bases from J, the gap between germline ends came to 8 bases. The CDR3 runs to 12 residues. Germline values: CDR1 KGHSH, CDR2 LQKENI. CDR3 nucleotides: TGTGCCAGCTCACCAGGGACTCGTGGCTACACCTTC. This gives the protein CASSPGTRGYTF.

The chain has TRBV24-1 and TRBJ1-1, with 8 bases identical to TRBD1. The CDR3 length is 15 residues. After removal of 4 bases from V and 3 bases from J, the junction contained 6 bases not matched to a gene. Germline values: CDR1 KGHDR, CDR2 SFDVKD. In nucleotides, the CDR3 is TGTGCCACCAGTGACGGACAGGGTCACGACACTGAAGCTTTCTTT. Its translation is CATSDGQGHDTEAFF.

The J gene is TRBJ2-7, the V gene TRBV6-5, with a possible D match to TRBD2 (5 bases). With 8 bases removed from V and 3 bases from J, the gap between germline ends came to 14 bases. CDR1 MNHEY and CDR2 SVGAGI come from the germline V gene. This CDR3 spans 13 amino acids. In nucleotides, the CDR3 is TGTGCCAGCTCACTCACTAGGGACTACGAGCAGTACGTC. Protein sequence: CASSLTRDYEQYV.

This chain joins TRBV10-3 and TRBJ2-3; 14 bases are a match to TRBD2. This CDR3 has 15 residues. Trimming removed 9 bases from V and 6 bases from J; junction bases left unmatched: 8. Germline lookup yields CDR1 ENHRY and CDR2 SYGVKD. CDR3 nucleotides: TGTGCCATTCGACTAGCGGGGGGGCTAGCGGATACGCAGTATTTT. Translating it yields CAIRLAGGLADTQYF.

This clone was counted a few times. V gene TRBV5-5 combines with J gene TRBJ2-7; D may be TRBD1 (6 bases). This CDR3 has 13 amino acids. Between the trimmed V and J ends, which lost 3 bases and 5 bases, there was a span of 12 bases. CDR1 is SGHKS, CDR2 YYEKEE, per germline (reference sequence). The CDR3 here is CASSSTGQHEQYF. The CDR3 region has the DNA TGTGCCAGCAGCTCAACCGGACAGCACGAGCAGTACTTC.

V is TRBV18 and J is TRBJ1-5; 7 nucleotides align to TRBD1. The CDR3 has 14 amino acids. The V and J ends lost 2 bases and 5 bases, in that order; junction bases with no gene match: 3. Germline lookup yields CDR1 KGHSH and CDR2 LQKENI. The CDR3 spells CASSPRQGDQPQHF. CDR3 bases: TGTGCCAGCTCACCAAGACAGGGCGATCAGCCCCAGCATTTT. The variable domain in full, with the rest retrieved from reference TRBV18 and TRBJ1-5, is NAGVMQNPRHLVRRRGQEARLRCSPMKGHSHVYWYRQLPEEGLKFMVYLQKENIIDESGMPKERFSAEFPKEGPSILRIQQVVRGDSAAYFCASSPRQGDQPQHFGDGTRLSIL.

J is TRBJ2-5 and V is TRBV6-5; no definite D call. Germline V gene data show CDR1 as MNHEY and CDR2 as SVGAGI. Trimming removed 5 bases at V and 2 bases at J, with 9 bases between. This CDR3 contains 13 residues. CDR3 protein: CASSHVQQETQYF. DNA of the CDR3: TGTGCCAGCAGTCACGTACAACAAGAGACCCAGTACTTC.

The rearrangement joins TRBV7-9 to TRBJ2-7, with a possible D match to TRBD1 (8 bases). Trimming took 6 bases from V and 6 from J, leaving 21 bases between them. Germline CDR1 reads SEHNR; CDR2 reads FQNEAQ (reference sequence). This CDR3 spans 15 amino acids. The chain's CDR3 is CASRSGTGPSGEQYF. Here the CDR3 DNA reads TGTGCCAGCAGGTCCGGGACAGGCCCTAGCGGCGAGCAGTACTTC. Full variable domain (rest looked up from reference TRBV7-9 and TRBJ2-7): DTGVSQNPRHKITKRGQNVTFRCDPISEHNRLYWYRQTLGQGPEFLTYFQNEAQLEKSRLLSDRFSAERPKGSFSTLEIQRTEQGDSAMYLCASRSGTGPSGEQYFGPGTRLTVT.

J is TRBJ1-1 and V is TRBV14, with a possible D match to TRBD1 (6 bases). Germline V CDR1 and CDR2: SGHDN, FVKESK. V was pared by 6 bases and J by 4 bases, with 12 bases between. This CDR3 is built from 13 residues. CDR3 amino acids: CASRQGGATEAFF. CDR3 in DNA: TGTGCCAGCAGACAGGGTGGGGCCACTGAAGCTTTCTTT.

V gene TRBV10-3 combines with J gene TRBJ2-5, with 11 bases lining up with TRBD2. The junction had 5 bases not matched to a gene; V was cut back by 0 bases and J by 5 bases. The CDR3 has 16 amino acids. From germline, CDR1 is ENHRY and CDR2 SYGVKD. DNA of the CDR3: TGTGCCATCAGTGAGTCTAGCGGGGGGGCCACGGAGACCCAGTACTTC. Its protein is CAISESSGGATETQYF.

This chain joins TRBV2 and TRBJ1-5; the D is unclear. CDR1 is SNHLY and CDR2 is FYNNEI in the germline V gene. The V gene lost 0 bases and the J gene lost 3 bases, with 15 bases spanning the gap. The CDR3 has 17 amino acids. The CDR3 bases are TGTGCCAGCAGTGAAGCGCTTCCAGGAAAATACAATCAGCCCCAGCATTTT. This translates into CASSEALPGKYNQPQHF.

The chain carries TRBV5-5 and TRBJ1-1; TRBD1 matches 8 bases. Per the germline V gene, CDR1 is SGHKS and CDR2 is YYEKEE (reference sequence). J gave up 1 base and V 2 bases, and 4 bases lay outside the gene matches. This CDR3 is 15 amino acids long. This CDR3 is CASSLSGGPNTEAFF. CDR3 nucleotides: TGTGCCAGCAGCTTATCAGGGGGCCCGAACACTGAAGCTTTCTTT.

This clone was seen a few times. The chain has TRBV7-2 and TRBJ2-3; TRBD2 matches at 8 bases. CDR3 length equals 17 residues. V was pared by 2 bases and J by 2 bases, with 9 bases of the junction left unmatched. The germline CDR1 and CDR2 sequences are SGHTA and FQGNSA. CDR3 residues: CASSLFGRGGFTDTQYF. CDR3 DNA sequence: TGTGCCAGCAGCTTATTTGGTCGGGGGGGTTTCACAGATACGCAGTATTTT.

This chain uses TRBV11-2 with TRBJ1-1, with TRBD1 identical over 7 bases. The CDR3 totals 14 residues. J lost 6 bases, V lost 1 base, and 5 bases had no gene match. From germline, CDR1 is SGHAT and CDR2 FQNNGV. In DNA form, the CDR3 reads TGTGCCAGCAGCTTAGTAGGGGGCCTCGCTGAAGCTTTCTTT. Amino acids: CASSLVGGLAEAFF.

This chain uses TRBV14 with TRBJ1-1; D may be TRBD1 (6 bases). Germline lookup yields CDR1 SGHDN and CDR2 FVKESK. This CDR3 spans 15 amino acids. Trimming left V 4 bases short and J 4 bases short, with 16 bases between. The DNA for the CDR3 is TGTGCCAGCAGCCCCACAGGGCTTTGGACCACTGAAGCTTTCTTT. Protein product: CASSPTGLWTTEAFF.

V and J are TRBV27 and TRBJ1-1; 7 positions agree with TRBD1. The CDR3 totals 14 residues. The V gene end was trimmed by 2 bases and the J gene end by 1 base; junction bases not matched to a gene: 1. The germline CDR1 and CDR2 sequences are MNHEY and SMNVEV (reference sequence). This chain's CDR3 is CASSLGTENTEAFF. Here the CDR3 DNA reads TGTGCCAGCAGTTTAGGGACAGAGAACACTGAAGCTTTCTTT.